Following are 27 T cell receptor beta chains from one sample sequenced in a study of T cell repertoires in cytomegalovirus infection. TCRdb passed the reads through MiXCR, listing each CDR3 protein once. This sample yields roughly 120,000 distinct CDR3 sequences, of which around 30% are seen a single time; roughly three fifths belongs to the top ten. The antigens for these receptors are not known. Sequences were derived from CD8+ T cells from cultured PBMCs, sampled from culture after CMV antigen stimulation. The receptors shown here come from a human donor in good health (CMV status not recorded). Some clones in this sample may be carry-over from other donors' samples.

In this sample, this clonotype turned up many times. The J gene is TRBJ2-7, the V gene TRBV3-1, with 9 bases matching TRBD2. The V segment lost 2 bases and the J segment 3 bases; nucleotides outside the gene matches: 2. This CDR3 is built from 14 residues. The germline CDR1 and CDR2 sequences are LGHDT and YNNKEL (reference sequence). The chain's CDR3 is CASSQLAGSYEQYF. CDR3 bases: TGTGCCAGCAGCCAACTAGCGGGGAGCTACGAGCAGTACTTC.

This clonotype was observed a few times. The CDR3 here is CASSFRSSDPNEQYF. CDR3 nucleotides: TGTGCCAGCAGCTTCCGTTCATCGGACCCCAACGAGCAGTACTTC. The chain carries TRBV7-9 and TRBJ2-7; D not certain. The CDR3 consists of 15 residues. CDR1 and CDR2 (germline): SEHNR, FQNEAQ (reference sequence). V was shortened by 3 bases and J by 5 bases, with 17 bases between the two germline ends.

This clonotype was counted between two and nine times. The chain uses TRBV5-1 and TRBJ1-3, with D hard to call. V was trimmed by 6 bases and J by 3 bases, leaving 22 bases between them. Germline values: CDR1 SGHRS, CDR2 YFSETQ. The CDR3 is 17 residues long. The CDR3 here is CASNSPTRPPGGNTIYF. The CDR3 coding sequence is TGCGCCAGCAATTCCCCCACCCGGCCGCCCGGTGGAAACACCATATATTTT.

This sequence joins TRBV20-1 and TRBJ1-2; D remains ambiguous. V lost 3 bases, J lost 4 bases, and 9 bases lay in between. The CDR3 is made up of 12 amino acids. CDR1 is DFQATT and CDR2 is SNEGSKA in the germline V gene (reference sequence). CDR3: CSASWLFYGYTF. The CDR3 bases are TGCAGTGCTAGCTGGTTATTCTATGGCTACACCTTC.

This clonotype occurred a few times. The V call is TRBV12-3 or TRBV12-4, the J call TRBJ2-5; D gene uncertain. This CDR3 has 13 residues. The V end was cut by 1 base, the J end by 3 bases, with 6 bases between. CDR3 sequence reads: CASSLGQEETQYF. The CDR3 coding sequence is TGTGCCAGCAGTTTAGGTCAAGAAGAGACCCAGTACTTC.

The chain is built from TRBV27 and TRBJ2-7; D gene ambiguous. The CDR3 contains 13 residues. Trimming left V 5 bases short and J 3 bases short, with 11 bases between. CDR1 and CDR2 from the germline V gene are MNHEY and SMNVEV (reference sequence). In nucleotides, the CDR3 is TGTGCCAGCAGTCCTGGTAGTATCTACGAGCAGTACTTC. Translated: CASSPGSIYEQYF.

This clonotype was seen more than once but under ten times. The CDR3 region is CASSEEGYFIYEQYF. CDR3 DNA: TGTGCCAGCTCCGAAGAGGGTTATTTTATCTACGAGCAGTACTTC. The rearrangement joins TRBV6-1 to TRBJ2-7, with D possibly being TRBD2 (5 bases). This CDR3 spans 15 amino acids. The germline V and J ends were trimmed by 8 bases and 3 bases, with 20 bases remaining between them. CDR1 MNHNS and CDR2 SASEGT come from the germline V gene.

The gene calls are TRBV27 and TRBJ1-4, with D possibly being TRBD1 (6 bases). The germline V and J ends were trimmed by 6 bases and 4 bases, with 33 bases remaining between them. The germline gives CDR1 MNHEY, CDR2 SMNVEV (reference sequence). The CDR3 length is 21 residues. CDR3 in amino acids: CASSPRGGGEVQPSLNEKLFF. For the CDR3, the DNA is TGTGCCAGCAGCCCCCGGGGGGGCGGAGAAGTTCAACCCAGCCTTAATGAAAAACTGTTTTTT.

The genes are TRBV3-1 and TRBJ1-5; D not certain. V dropped 1 base and J dropped 3 bases, with 4 bases sitting between them. Germline V gene data show CDR1 as LGHDT and CDR2 as YNNKEL (reference sequence). The length of the CDR3 is 13 residues. The CDR3 spells CASSQGNNQPQHF. In DNA, the CDR3 is TGTGCCAGCAGCCAAGGAAACAATCAGCCCCAGCATTTT.

A word on this clonotype: The missing conserved phenylalanine or tryptophan at the end of this CDR3 makes a read error likely. The chain has TRBV4-1 and TRBJ2-7; 9 nucleotides line up with TRBD1. Germline V CDR1 and CDR2: MGHRA, YSYEKL. J gave up 3 bases and V 2 bases, and 5 bases lay outside the gene matches. The CDR3 length is 15 residues. The CDR3 bases are TGCGCCAGCAGCCAATTACAGGGGGCAGGCTACGAGCAGTACTAC. This translates into CASSQLQGAGYEQYY.

The CDR3: CASSILSGGTDTQYF. The CDR3 DNA reads as TGTGCCAGCAGTATTCTAAGCGGGGGCACAGATACGCAGTATTTT. The chain links TRBV12-3 or TRBV12-4 to TRBJ2-3, with 7 bases identical to TRBD2. V lost 5 bases, J lost 1 base, and 6 bases stayed unmatched. This CDR3 comprises 15 residues.

This clonotype was counted only a few times. This chain links TRBV7-9 with TRBJ2-2; D possibly corresponds to TRBD1 (5 bases). Germline V gene data show CDR1 as SEHNR and CDR2 as FQNEAQ (reference sequence). V was pared by 9 bases and J by 2 bases, with 10 bases between. CDR3 size: 13 residues. CDR3 sequence (DNA): TGTGCCAGAGGTGACAGAAACACCGGGGAGCTGTTTTTT. It yields the protein CARGDRNTGELFF.

The rearrangement joins TRBV4-1 to TRBJ2-1; the match to TRBD2 covers 8 bases. The CDR3 is made up of 17 amino acids. Trimming at V came to 0 bases and at J to 0 bases, leaving 4 bases not matched to a gene. Germline CDR1 MGHRA, CDR2 YSYEKL. The CDR3 DNA reads as TGCGCCAGCAGCCAAGACCTTACTAGCGGCTCCTACAATGAGCAGTTCTTC. Residues: CASSQDLTSGSYNEQFF.

This clonotype has a handful of counts. The CDR3 DNA follows: TGTGCCAGCAGCTTAGGAGATAGCGGGGGGCATTACACAGATACGCAGTATTTT. This sequence encodes CASSLGDSGGHYTDTQYF. The chain has TRBV7-8 and TRBJ2-3, with 10 bases identical to TRBD2. V lost 1 base to trimming and J lost 2 bases; unmatched junction nucleotides: 9. CDR1 is SGHVS and CDR2 is FQNEAQ in the germline V gene. The CDR3 runs 18 residues.

This clonotype was counted between two and nine times. The rearrangement links TRBV7-8 to TRBJ1-1, with TRBD1 as a possible D gene (5 bases). V was pared by 6 bases and J by 2 bases, with 13 bases between. CDR3 length: 14 residues. CDR1 is SGHVS, CDR2 FQNEAQ, per germline. The DNA for the CDR3 is TGTGCCAGCAGTGCGGGGCCCCTTAACACTGAAGCTTTCTTT. It encodes CASSAGPLNTEAFF. Complete variable domain (other parts from reference TRBV7-8 and TRBJ1-1): GAGVSQSPRYKVAKRGQDVALRCDPISGHVSLFWYQQALGQGPEFLTYFQNEAQLDKSGLPSDRFFAERPEGSVSTLKIQRTQQEDSAVYLCASSAGPLNTEAFFGQGTRLTVV.

This chain connects TRBV6-2 or TRBV6-3 to TRBJ1-4, with unresolved D. Germline V gene lookup returns CDR1 MNHEY and CDR2 SVGEGT. This CDR3 is built from 14 residues. Trimming stripped 4 bases from V and 3 bases from J, with 9 bases between. CDR3 nucleotides: TGTGCCAGCAGTTGGTTCGGGGCTAATGAAAAACTGTTTTTT. Translating it yields CASSWFGANEKLFF.

This clonotype was found a few times. The V and J genes are TRBV7-6 and TRBJ2-7; 8 bases are shared with TRBD1. With V trimmed by 0 bases and J by 0 bases, 4 bases remained unmatched. Germline loops: CDR1 SGHVS, CDR2 FNYEAQ. This CDR3 comprises 16 residues. The CDR3 region is CASSLAGTGNSYEQYF. The CDR3 DNA reads as TGTGCCAGCAGCTTAGCGGGGACAGGAAACTCCTACGAGCAGTACTTC.

This clonotype was recorded many times. The chain recombines TRBV6-1 with TRBJ2-1; 9 bases are shared with TRBD1. Germline trimming cut 8 bases from V and 8 bases from J; bases unmatched to any gene: 7. The germline CDR1 and CDR2 sequences are MNHNS and SASEGT. The CDR3 spans 13 residues. CDR3 protein: CASEDRGNDEQFF. CDR3 DNA sequence: TGTGCCAGCGAAGACAGGGGGAACGATGAGCAGTTCTTC.

J is TRBJ1-5 and V is TRBV9, with a weak D call TRBD1 (6 bases). The V gene lost 5 bases and the J gene lost 9 bases, with 12 bases spanning the gap. CDR1 SGDLS and CDR2 YYNGEE come from the germline V gene. The CDR3 is 12 residues long. The CDR3 sequence: CASSQGGPPQHF. The CDR3 DNA reads TGTGCCAGCAGTCAAGGGGGTCCGCCCCAGCATTTT.

This clonotype appeared a few times. V and J are TRBV20-1 and TRBJ1-5, with 7 bases lining up with TRBD1. The CDR3 has 14 residues. With 4 bases clipped from V and 2 bases from J, the junction kept 5 bases outside the gene matches. CDR1 DFQATT and CDR2 SNEGSKA come from the germline V gene (reference sequence). The CDR3 DNA reads TGCAGTGCTATAAACAGGGGTGGCAATCAGCCCCAGCATTTT. Its protein product is CSAINRGGNQPQHF.

This clonotype turned up a few times. This chain joins TRBV4-2 and TRBJ2-2, with no clear D. Between the trimmed V and J ends, which lost 1 base and 5 bases, there was a span of 8 bases. There are 14 residues in the CDR3. Germline assignment: CDR1 LGHNA and CDR2 YNFKEQ. In DNA form, the CDR3 reads TGTGCCAGCAGCCAAGTCGAGAGGACCGGGGAGCTGTTTTTT. Translated, it gives CASSQVERTGELFF.

This clonotype was recorded a few times. V is TRBV6-2 or TRBV6-3 and J is TRBJ1-1; D not certain. V gave up 0 bases and J gave up 7 bases, with 15 bases separating them. The CDR3 spans 15 residues. CDR1 MNHEY and CDR2 SVGEGT come from the germline V gene. The CDR3 here is CASSYSPEKAFEAFF. The DNA for the CDR3 is TGTGCCAGCAGTTACTCGCCGGAGAAGGCCTTTGAAGCTTTCTTT.

This clonotype was seen only a few times. The rearrangement uses TRBV19 and TRBJ2-1; D is possibly TRBD1 (6 bases). V was trimmed by 3 bases and J by 10 bases, leaving 13 bases between them. Germline CDR1 and CDR2: LNHDA and SQIVND (reference sequence). This CDR3 is built from 13 residues. The CDR3 loop is CASSIIQGDEQFF. As DNA, the CDR3 is TGTGCCAGTAGTATCATACAGGGCGACGAGCAGTTCTTC. Combining the CDR3 with reference TRBV19 and TRBJ2-1 gives the whole variable domain DGGITQSPKYLFRKEGQNVTLSCEQNLNHDAMYWYRQDPGQGLRLIYYSQIVNDFQKGDIAEGYSVSREKKESFPLTVTSAQKNPTAFYLCASSIIQGDEQFFGPGTRLTVL.

In this sample, this clonotype turned up a few times. The chain carries TRBV5-5 and TRBJ1-5, with 7 nucleotides matching TRBD1. The CDR3 contains 14 residues. Trimming cost V 4 bases and J 3 bases; bases outside gene matches: 4. Germline CDR1 is SGHKS and CDR2 is YYEKEE (reference sequence). CDR3 amino acids: CASSRTGSNQPQHF. The CDR3 DNA is TGTGCCAGCAGCCGGACAGGTTCCAATCAGCCCCAGCATTTT.

The rearrangement joins TRBV7-6 to TRBJ1-1; a possible D gene is TRBD1 (5 bases). CDR1 and CDR2 (germline): SGHVS, FNYEAQ. This CDR3 region has 18 residues. Trimming removed 1 base from V and 0 bases from J, with 18 bases in between. The DNA of the CDR3 is TGTGCCAGCAGCTTAGTCTCGAACGGGGCCGATATGAACACTGAAGCTTTCTTT. Residues: CASSLVSNGADMNTEAFF.

This clonotype appeared a few times. The chain uses TRBV7-2 and TRBJ2-3, with a tentative D call TRBD1 (5 bases). The CDR3 contains 15 residues. Germline V gives CDR1 SGHTA, CDR2 FQGNSA. V was pared by 5 bases and J by 0 bases, with 12 bases between. CDR3 region: CASSLRTKSTDTQYF. The CDR3 region has the DNA TGTGCCAGCAGCCTACGGACAAAAAGCACAGATACGCAGTATTTT.

V and J are TRBV5-6 and TRBJ1-2; TRBD1 aligns across 7 bases. The CDR3 runs to 15 residues. In germline, CDR1 is SGHDT, CDR2 YYEEEE. J lost 4 bases, V lost 0 bases, and 6 bases had no gene match. The CDR3 DNA reads TGTGCCAGCAGCTTGGAGGACAGGTTCTCCTATGGCTACACCTTC. Translation gives CASSLEDRFSYGYTF.